This TCR beta chain was recovered during a study of CD8+ T cells in alopecia areata. Points from the study as a whole: Normal scalp had lower clonality than lesional scalp, with alopecia totalis/universalis lesions showing this most strongly. It was less clear whether patients shared TCRs than it was in mice, possibly because of HLA.

Germline CDR1 reads MNHEY; CDR2 reads SVGAGI. CDR3 length: 14 residues. Trimming took 11 bases from V and 3 from J, leaving 19 bases between them. It was cDNA, reverse transcribed from extracted RNA, that served as the sequencing template. Assay used: immunoSEQ multiplex PCR; TCRdb lists only in-frame clones, some missing. The sample lists under 250,000 clones; approximately 60% were seen once. It was from PBMCs that CD4+ and CD8+ T cells were sorted. A note on this clone: Its antigen is unknown.

What was sequenced was CD8+ T cells sorted from blood. V gene TRBV6-5 combines with J gene TRBJ1-2, with TRBD1 as a possible D gene (5 bases). The TCR comes from a human donor in good health. CDR3 protein: CALRAGSFDYGYTF. The CDR3 DNA reads as TGTGCCCTAAGGGCAGGGAGTTTCGACTATGGCTACACCTTC.